This TCR beta chain stems from a study of kidney transplant recipient with SARS-CoV-2 infection (dated by TCRdb to 2020 to 2023). According to the study, the label for this sample's time point signals: pre-pandemic baseline sample and day 111 after first positive SARS-CoV-2 test. This clonotype showed up many times. What antigen it recognizes has not been identified. It has no much larger one-base neighbor in the sample; base qualities were not kept. TCRdb names Illumina MiSeq as the instrument used. Profiling of the peripheral T cell repertoire targeted human TCRbeta genes. The authors processed their data as follows. Beta-binomial modelling was used to test for differences in clonotype abundance while accounting for variability over time. Expanded clonotypes were screened against the ImmuneCODE reference database of SARS-CoV-2-associated TCRs and mapped to viral genome regions. Additional repertoire analyses examined TRBV gene usage, CDR3 length, CDR3 amino acid overlap between time points, distributions of clonotype abundance, and Jaccard similarity. TCRdb passed the public sequencing reads through fastp at Q25 and MiXCR, retaining productive beta sequences. Duplicate CDR3 protein sequences are folded into a single record with the most common DNA and genes. What appears here as the V and J calls and clone size reflects TCRdb's work, not the paper's. The sample includes approximately 250,000 distinct CDR3 sequences, with more than 25% observed a single time. Of the sample, 6% to 8.5% is held by the ten largest clones.

V is clipped by 5 bases and J by 4 bases, and the sequence between their germline boundaries is 23 bases long. Including cysteine and phenylalanine, the CDR3 has 17 amino acids. This entry keeps only the CDR3 DNA: 51 bases, framed from base 1. Per the germline V gene, KGHSY is the CDR1 and FQNENV is the CDR2. The V gene is TRBV16 and the J gene is TRBJ1-2, with no reliable assignment of the D segment. The receptor's source is a male patient between 25 and 39 years old who had COVID-19 and was a kidney transplant recipient. Following transplantation, part of the T cell population may be supplied by the graft donor rather than the patient. Sequences were derived from a blood sample, sampled at baseline and on roughly day 110 from a kidney transplant recipient. The base sequence is TGTGCCAGCAGCACGTCCAAGGTCGTTAGAAAGACCTATGGCTACACCTTC. Its translation is CASSTSKVVRKTYGYTF.